The T cell receptor beta chain under discussion was sequenced for a study of Ad26.COV2.S vaccination and SARS-CoV-2 variants. Overall study results and limits: Spike-specific TCR breadth ran higher among vaccine recipients than placebo recipients.

The treatment here: over 15 received Ad26.COV2.S at low or high dose, single or two shots; 5 received placebo; per-sample allocation not given. On day 63 after the first injection, vaccine and placebo recipients gave samples. A Boston donor was an adult aged 18-55 years. The V gene lost 2 bases and the J gene lost 1 base, with 14 bases spanning the gap. Per germline, CDR1 SGHVS and CDR2 FNYEAQ. The CDR3 contains 16 residues. TCRdb's table, derived via immunoSEQ multiplex PCR, lists solely in-frame clones and lacks some. The sample consists of about 680,000 clones, roughly 90% of them appearing once. For this clone: The antigen remains unidentified.

The sequence was obtained from a person aged 18-60 years who received the Ad26.COV2.S COVID-19 vaccine or a placebo. Sequenced material: peripheral blood, taken in a trial of Ad26.COV2.S vaccine versus placebo. The J gene is TRBJ2-5, the V gene TRBV7-6, with D possibly being TRBD1 or TRBD2 (5 bases each). CDR3 DNA sequence: TGTGCCAGCAGCTTAAAGTTCCCCGGGACCCAAGAGACCCAGTACTTC. This gives the protein CASSLKFPGTQETQYF.